The text below deals with one T cell receptor beta chain. The data were taken from a study of blood T cell repertoires in COVID-19. Whole-study context: COVID-19 samples from acute and convalescent phases originated in the United States, Italy and Spain. PBMCs, B-cell-depleted T cells, or T cells provided the cDNA or gDNA that made up the material.

Some clones are missing from TCRdb's copy, which holds only in-frame ones; the method was immunoSEQ multiplex PCR. Found here are a few hundred thousand clones, about 85% of them singletons; the top ten hold 3.5% to 4%. The V gene's germline CDR1 is SGHDN and CDR2 FVKESK. V lost 7 bases, J lost 1 base, and 16 bases lay in between. The CDR3 is made up of 15 amino acids. The TCR was taken from a man aged 18 to 30 with active or convalescent COVID-19. The sample was peripheral blood. The chain joins TRBV14 to TRBJ1-1; D may be TRBD1 (6 bases). The CDR3 coding sequence is TGTGCCAGCATGGGTACAGGGAAACCGAACACTGAAGCTTTCTTT. It is translated as CASMGTGKPNTEAFF.